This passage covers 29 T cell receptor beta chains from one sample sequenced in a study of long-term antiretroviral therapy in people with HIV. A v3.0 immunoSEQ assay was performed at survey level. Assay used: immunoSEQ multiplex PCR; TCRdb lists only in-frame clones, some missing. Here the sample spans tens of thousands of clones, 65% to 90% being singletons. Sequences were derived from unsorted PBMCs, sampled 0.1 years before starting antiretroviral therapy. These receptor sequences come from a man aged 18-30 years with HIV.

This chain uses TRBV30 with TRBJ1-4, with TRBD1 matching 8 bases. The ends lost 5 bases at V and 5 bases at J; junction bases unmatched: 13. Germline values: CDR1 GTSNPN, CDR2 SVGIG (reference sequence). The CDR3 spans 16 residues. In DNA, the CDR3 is TGTGCCTGGGGGTGGACAGGGTTCGGTGACAATGAAAAACTGTTTTTT. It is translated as CAWGWTGFGDNEKLFF.

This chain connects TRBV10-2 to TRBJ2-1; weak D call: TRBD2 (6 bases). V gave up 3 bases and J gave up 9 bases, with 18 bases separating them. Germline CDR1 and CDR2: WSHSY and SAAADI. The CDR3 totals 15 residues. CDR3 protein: CASSEGTSGVSEQFF. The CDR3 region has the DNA TGCGCCAGCAGTGAAGGGACTTCGGGCGTGAGTGAGCAGTTCTTC.

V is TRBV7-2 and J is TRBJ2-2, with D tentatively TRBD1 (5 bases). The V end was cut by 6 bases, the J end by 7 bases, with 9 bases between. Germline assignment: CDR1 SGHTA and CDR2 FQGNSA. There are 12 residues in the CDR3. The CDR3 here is CASSQGIGELFF. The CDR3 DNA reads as TGTGCCAGCAGTCAGGGAATCGGGGAGCTGTTTTTT.

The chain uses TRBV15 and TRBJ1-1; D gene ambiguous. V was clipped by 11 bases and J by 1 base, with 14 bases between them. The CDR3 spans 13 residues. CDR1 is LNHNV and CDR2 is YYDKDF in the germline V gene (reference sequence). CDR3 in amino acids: CAGKVGENTEAFF. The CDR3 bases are TGTGCCGGCAAAGTCGGGGAGAACACTGAAGCTTTCTTT.

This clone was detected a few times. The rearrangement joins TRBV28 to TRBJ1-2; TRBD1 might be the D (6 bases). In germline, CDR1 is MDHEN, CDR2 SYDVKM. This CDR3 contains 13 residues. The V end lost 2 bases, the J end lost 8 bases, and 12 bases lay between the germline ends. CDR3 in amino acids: CASSLGRGNGYTF. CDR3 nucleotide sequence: TGTGCCAGCAGTTTAGGAAGGGGGAACGGCTACACCTTC.

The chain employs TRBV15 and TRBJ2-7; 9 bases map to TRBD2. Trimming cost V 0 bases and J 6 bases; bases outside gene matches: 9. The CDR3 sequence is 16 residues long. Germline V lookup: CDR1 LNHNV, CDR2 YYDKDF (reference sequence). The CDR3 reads CATSRDRGSGSREQYF. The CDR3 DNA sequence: TGTGCCACCAGCAGAGATCGGGGTAGCGGGAGTCGCGAGCAGTACTTC.

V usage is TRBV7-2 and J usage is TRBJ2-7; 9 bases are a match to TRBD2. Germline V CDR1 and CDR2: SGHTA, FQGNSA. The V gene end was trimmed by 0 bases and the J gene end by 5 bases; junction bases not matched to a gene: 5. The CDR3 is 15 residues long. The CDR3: CASSLAREGRNEQYF. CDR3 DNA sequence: TGTGCCAGCAGCTTAGCGCGGGAGGGGAGGAACGAGCAGTACTTC. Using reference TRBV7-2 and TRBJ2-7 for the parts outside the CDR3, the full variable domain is GAGVSQSPSNKVTEKGKDVELRCDPISGHTALYWYRQSLGQGLEFLIYFQGNSAPDKSGLPSDRFSAERTGGSVSTLTIQRTQQEDSAVYLCASSLAREGRNEQYFGPGTRLTVT.

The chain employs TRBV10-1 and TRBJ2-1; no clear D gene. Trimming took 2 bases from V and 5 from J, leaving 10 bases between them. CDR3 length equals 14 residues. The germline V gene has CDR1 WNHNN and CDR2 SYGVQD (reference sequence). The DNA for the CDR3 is TGCGCCAGCAGTGAGAATGAGTCTCACAATGAGCAGTTCTTC. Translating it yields CASSENESHNEQFF.

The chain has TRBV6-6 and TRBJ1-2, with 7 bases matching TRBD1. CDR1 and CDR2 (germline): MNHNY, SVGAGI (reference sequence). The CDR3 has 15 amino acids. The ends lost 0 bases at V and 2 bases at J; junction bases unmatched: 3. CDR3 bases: TGTGCCAGCAGTTACTCATCACAGGGGAACTATGGCTACACCTTC. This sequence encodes CASSYSSQGNYGYTF.

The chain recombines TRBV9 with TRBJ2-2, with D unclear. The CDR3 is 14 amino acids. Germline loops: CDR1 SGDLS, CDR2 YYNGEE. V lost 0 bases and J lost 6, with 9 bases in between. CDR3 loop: CASSVVVDPGELFF. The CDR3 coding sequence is TGTGCCAGCAGCGTAGTGGTGGACCCCGGGGAGCTGTTTTTT.

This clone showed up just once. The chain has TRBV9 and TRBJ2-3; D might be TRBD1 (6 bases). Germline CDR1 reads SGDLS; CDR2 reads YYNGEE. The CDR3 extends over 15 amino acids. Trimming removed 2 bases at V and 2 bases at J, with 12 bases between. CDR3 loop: CASSVGAKFTDTQYF. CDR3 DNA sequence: TGTGCCAGCAGCGTGGGGGCTAAATTCACAGATACGCAGTATTTT.

CDR3 loop: CAISARGDSEVATNEKLFF. The CDR3 region has the DNA TGTGCCATCAGTGCGCGGGGGGACAGTGAAGTTGCAACTAATGAAAAACTGTTTTTT. The rearrangement joins TRBV10-3 to TRBJ1-4; 7 bases are a match to TRBD1. The CDR3 loop spans 19 amino acids. Per germline, CDR1 ENHRY and CDR2 SYGVKD. V lost 4 bases, J lost 0 bases, and 14 bases stayed unmatched.

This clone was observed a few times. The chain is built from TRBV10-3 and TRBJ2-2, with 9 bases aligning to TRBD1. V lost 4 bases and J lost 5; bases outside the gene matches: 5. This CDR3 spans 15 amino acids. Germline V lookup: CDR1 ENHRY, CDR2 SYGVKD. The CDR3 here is CAISGTGAGTGELFF. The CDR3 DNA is TGTGCCATCAGTGGGACAGGGGCGGGAACCGGGGAGCTGTTTTTT.

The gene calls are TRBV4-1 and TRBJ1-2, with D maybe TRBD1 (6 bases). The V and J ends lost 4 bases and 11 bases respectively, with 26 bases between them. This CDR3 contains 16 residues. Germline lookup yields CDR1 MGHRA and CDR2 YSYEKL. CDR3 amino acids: CASSLDRLSSLWRYTF. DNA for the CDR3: TGCGCCAGCAGCCTTGACAGGTTGTCCTCCCTATGGAGGTACACCTTC.

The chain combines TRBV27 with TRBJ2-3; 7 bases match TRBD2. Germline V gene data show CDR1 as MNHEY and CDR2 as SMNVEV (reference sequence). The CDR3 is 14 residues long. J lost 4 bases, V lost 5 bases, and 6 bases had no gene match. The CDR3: CASSLGLVSDTQYF. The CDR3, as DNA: TGTGCCAGCAGTCTAGGACTAGTATCAGATACGCAGTATTTT.

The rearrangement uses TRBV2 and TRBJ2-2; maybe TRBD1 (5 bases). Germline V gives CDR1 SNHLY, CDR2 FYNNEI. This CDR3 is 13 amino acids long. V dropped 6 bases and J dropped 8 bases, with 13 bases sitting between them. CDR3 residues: CASSRAPTGELFF. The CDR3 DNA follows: TGTGCCAGCAGCAGGGCCCCGACAGGGGAGCTGTTTTTT.

The CDR3 spells CASSIGGTPKHEQYF. The CDR3 nucleotides are TGTGCCAGTAGTATAGGAGGGACACCAAAGCACGAGCAGTACTTC. The V call is TRBV19, the J call TRBJ2-7; D perhaps matches TRBD1 (6 bases). Germline V CDR1 and CDR2: LNHDA, SQIVND (reference sequence). V was trimmed by 1 base and J by 5 bases, leaving 15 bases between them. The CDR3 covers 15 residues.

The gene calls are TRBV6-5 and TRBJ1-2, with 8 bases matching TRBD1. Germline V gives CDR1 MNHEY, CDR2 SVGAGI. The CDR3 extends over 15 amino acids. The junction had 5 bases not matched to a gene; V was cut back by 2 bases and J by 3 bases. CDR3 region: CASSYRQGPDYGYTF. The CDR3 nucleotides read TGTGCCAGCAGTTACCGACAGGGGCCGGACTATGGCTACACCTTC.

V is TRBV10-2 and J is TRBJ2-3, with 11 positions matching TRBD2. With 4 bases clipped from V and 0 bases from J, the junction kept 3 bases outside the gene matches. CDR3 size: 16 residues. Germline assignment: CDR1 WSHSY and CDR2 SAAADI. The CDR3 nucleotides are TGCGCCAGCAGTGGCGGACTAGCGGGCAGCACAGATACGCAGTATTTT. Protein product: CASSGGLAGSTDTQYF.

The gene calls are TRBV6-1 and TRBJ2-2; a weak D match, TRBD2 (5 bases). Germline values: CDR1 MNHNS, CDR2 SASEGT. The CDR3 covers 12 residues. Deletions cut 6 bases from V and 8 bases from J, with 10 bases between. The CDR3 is CASRDFMGELFF. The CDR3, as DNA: TGTGCCAGCAGGGACTTTATGGGGGAGCTGTTTTTT.

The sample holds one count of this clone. CDR3 bases: TGCGCCAGCAGCTTGGGGGACCGATACAATGAGCAGTTCTTC. Translated, it gives CASSLGDRYNEQFF. The chain recombines TRBV5-1 with TRBJ2-1; possibly TRBD1 or TRBD2 for D (5 bases each). V was trimmed by 0 bases and J by 4 bases, leaving 8 bases between them. The CDR3 is made up of 14 amino acids. Per the germline V gene, CDR1 is SGHRS and CDR2 is YFSETQ.

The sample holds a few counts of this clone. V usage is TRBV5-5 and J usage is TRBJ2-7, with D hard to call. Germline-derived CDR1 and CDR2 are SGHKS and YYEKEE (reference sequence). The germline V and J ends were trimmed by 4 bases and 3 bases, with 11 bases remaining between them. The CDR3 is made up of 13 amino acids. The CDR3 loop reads CASSVVINYEQYF. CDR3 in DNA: TGTGCCAGCAGCGTCGTGATAAACTACGAGCAGTACTTC. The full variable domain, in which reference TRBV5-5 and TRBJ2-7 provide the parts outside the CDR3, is DAGVTQSPTHLIKTRGQQVTLRCSPISGHKSVSWYQQVLGQGPQFIFQYYEKEERGRGNFPDRFSARQFPNYSSELNVNALLLGDSALYLCASSVVINYEQYFGPGTRLTVT.

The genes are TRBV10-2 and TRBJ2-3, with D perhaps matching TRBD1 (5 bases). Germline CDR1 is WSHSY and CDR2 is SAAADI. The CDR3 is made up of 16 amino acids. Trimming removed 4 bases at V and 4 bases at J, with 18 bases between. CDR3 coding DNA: TGCGCCAGCAGTGTTGACAGCCCCTTGCCTGCAGATACGCAGTATTTT. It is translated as CASSVDSPLPADTQYF.

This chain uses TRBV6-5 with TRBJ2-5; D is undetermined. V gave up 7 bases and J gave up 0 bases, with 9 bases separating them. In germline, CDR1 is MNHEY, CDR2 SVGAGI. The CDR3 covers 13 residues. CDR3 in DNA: TGTGCCAGCAACGGGCAGGACCAAGAGACCCAGTACTTC. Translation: CASNGQDQETQYF.

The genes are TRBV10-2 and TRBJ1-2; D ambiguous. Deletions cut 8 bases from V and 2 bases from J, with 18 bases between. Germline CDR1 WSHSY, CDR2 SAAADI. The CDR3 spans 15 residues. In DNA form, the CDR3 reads TGCGCCAGCTCTGCGGGCCCCCTCGGCAACTATGGCTACACCTTC. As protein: CASSAGPLGNYGYTF.

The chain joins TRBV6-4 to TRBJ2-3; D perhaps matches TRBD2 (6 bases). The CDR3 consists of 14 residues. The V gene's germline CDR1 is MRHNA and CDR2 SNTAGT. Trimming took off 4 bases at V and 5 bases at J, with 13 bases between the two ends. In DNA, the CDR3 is TGTGCCAGCAGTGTTATAGCGGATCAAGATACGCAGTATTTT. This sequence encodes CASSVIADQDTQYF.

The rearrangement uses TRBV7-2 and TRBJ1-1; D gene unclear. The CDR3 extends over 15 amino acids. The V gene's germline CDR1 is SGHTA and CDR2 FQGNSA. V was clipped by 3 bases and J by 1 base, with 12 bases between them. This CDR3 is CASSFGGPGNTEAFF. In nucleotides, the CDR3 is TGTGCCAGCAGCTTTGGAGGGCCAGGGAACACTGAAGCTTTCTTT.

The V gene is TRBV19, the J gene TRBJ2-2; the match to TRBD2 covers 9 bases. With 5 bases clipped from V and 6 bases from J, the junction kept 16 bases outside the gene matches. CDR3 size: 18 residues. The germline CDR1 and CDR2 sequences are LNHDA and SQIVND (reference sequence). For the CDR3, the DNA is TGTGCCAGTAGTCCCTCAGTAGGCGGGAGGGGCGGGGCCGGGGAGCTGTTTTTT. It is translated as CASSPSVGGRGGAGELFF. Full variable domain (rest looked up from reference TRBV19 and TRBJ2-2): DGGITQSPKYLFRKEGQNVTLSCEQNLNHDAMYWYRQDPGQGLRLIYYSQIVNDFQKGDIAEGYSVSREKKESFPLTVTSAQKNPTAFYLCASSPSVGGRGGAGELFFGEGSRLTVL.

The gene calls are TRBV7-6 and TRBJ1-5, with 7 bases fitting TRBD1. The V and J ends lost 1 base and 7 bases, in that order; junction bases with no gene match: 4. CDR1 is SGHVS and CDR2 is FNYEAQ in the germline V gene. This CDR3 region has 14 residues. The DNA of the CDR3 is TGTGCCAGCAGCTTAGAGGGGGCAGGGCAGCCCCAGCATTTT. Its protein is CASSLEGAGQPQHF.